This T cell receptor (beta chain) came from a study of Ad26.COV2.S vaccination and SARS-CoV-2 variants. This clone was picked up a small number of times. Treatment given: around 19 received Ad26.COV2.S at low or high dose, single or two shots; roughly five received placebo; per-sample allocation not given. The study sampled participants on day 63 after the first vaccine or placebo injection. The CDR3 runs to 13 residues. Germline V gene lookup returns CDR1 MGHDK and CDR2 SYGVNS. V was clipped by 4 bases and J by 2 bases, with 8 bases between them. The method was immunoSEQ multiplex PCR; TCRdb's version includes in-frame clones alone and lacks a portion of them. The data hold 350,000 to 400,000 clones, with about 85% observed a single time.

The material was peripheral blood, obtained in a trial of Ad26.COV2.S vaccine versus placebo. The chain joins TRBV25-1 to TRBJ1-2; D remains unclear. This clonotype originated in a person between 18 and 60 years old who received the Ad26.COV2.S COVID-19 vaccine or a placebo. This CDR3 is CASSGAENYGYTF. CDR3 bases: TGTGCCAGCAGTGGGGCGGAGAACTATGGCTACACCTTC.